The 7 T cell receptor beta chains in this list originate from one sample, sequenced in a study of blood T cell repertoires in COVID-19. TCRdb keeps only in-frame clones here, not all; method: immunoSEQ multiplex PCR. This sample yields under 45,000 clones, of which approximately 90% are seen a single time; around 4% belongs to the top ten. The specimen was peripheral blood. All receptors come from a man in his 60s with acute or convalescent COVID-19.

This clone was recorded only once. The chain recombines TRBV30 with TRBJ1-2; D gene unclear. Deletions cut 0 bases from V and 7 bases from J, with 12 bases between. This CDR3 has 13 amino acids. Germline lookup yields CDR1 GTSNPN and CDR2 SVGIG (reference sequence). This CDR3 reads CAWSVGGGLGYTF. CDR3 in DNA: TGTGCCTGGAGTGTCGGAGGTGGGCTTGGCTACACCTTC. The complete variable domain, with remaining parts taken from reference TRBV30 and TRBJ1-2, reads SQTIHQWPATLVQPVGSPLSLECTVEGTSNPNLYWYRQAAGRGLQLLFYSVGIGQISSEVPQNLSASRPQDRQFILSSKKLLLSDSGFYLCAWSVGGGLGYTFGSGTRLTVV.

The chain employs TRBV6-5 and TRBJ1-1; D may be TRBD1 (6 bases). The ends were cut back, 2 bases at V and 4 bases at J, with 11 bases in the middle. Germline CDR1 is MNHEY and CDR2 is SVGAGI. This CDR3 comprises 14 residues. CDR3 nucleotides: TGTGCCAGCAGTTACGGGGTAGGGGGCACTGAAGCTTTCTTT. This codes for CASSYGVGGTEAFF.

This clone was recorded only once. The chain links TRBV7-6 to TRBJ1-2, with 8 bases lining up with TRBD1. Looked up from germline, CDR1 is SGHVS and CDR2 is FNYEAQ. The V segment lost 5 bases and the J segment 1 base; nucleotides outside the gene matches: 9. The CDR3 covers 16 residues. The CDR3 spells CASSGRTGNVNYGYTF. The DNA for the CDR3 is TGTGCCAGCAGCGGGCGGACAGGGAATGTTAACTATGGCTACACCTTC. Based on the CDR3 plus reference TRBV7-6 and TRBJ1-2, the full variable domain is GAGVSQSPRYKVTKRGQDVALRCDPISGHVSLYWYRQALGQGPEFLTYFNYEAQQDKSGLPNDRFSAERPEGSISTLTIQRTEQRDSAMYRCASSGRTGNVNYGYTFGSGTRLTVV.

DNA of the CDR3: TGTGCCAGCAGCTCCTTGGGGGGGAGGGCTGAAAAACTGTTTTTT. This codes for CASSSLGGRAEKLFF. The V and J genes are TRBV11-2 and TRBJ1-4; D is possibly TRBD1 (5 bases). Trimming took 4 bases from V and 7 from J, leaving 16 bases between them. The CDR3 is made up of 15 amino acids. Germline CDR1 and CDR2: SGHAT and FQNNGV.

V is TRBV23-1 and J is TRBJ1-2; D remains ambiguous. TRBV23-1 belongs to the ORF category, with a function that is uncertain. The CDR3 is made up of 16 amino acids. Trimming stripped 0 bases from V and 2 bases from J, with 13 bases between. DNA for the CDR3: TGCGCCAGCAGTCAATCGCCCGGGTCCCCAAACTATGGCTACACCTTC. Translation gives CASSQSPGSPNYGYTF.

The chain uses TRBV7-7 and TRBJ2-5, with TRBD2 matching over 8 bases. CDR1 and CDR2 (germline): SSHAT, FNYEAQ (reference sequence). V trimming: 0 bases; J trimming: 2 bases; junction bases outside the gene matches: 11. The CDR3 spans 18 residues. CDR3 bases: TGTGCCAGCAGCTTAGCTCGGAGCGGGGGCTCCGAACAAGAGACCCAGTACTTC. The encoded protein is CASSLARSGGSEQETQYF. Full variable domain (missing parts from reference TRBV7-7 and TRBJ2-5): GAGVSQSPRYKVTKRGQDVTLRCDPISSHATLYWYQQALGQGPEFLTYFNYEAQPDKSGLPSDRFSAERPEGSISTLTIQRTEQRDSAMYRCASSLARSGGSEQETQYFGPGTRLLVL.

The count of this clone is one. The V call is TRBV9, the J call TRBJ1-2; D gene unclear. Germline-derived CDR1 and CDR2 are SGDLS and YYNGEE. V was pared by 0 bases and J by 10 bases, with 16 bases between. The CDR3 has 14 amino acids. The CDR3 sequence is CASSVEPGVAVYTF. The CDR3 DNA sequence: TGTGCCAGCAGCGTAGAGCCAGGCGTCGCTGTCTACACCTTC.